This T cell receptor beta chain came from a study of T-cell reconstitution after alpha-beta-depleted transplantation in children. Unique molecular identifiers were incorporated when the TCRbeta library was constructed. TCRdb re-called the PCR reads with MiXCR, one entry per CDR3 protein. The sample lists roughly 500,000 distinct CDR3 sequences; 18% were seen once. The germline CDR1 and CDR2 sequences are SGHTA and FQGNSA. Trimming shortened V by 5 bases and J by 10 bases, and 12 bases separated the two germline ends. The CDR3 covers 12 residues. This clonotype has just a few counts. This rearrangement joins TRBV7-2 to TRBJ2-1, with no clear D. The receptor was isolated from a human donor who donated a stem cell graft to a child with acute lymphoblastic leukemia. This specimen consisted of PBMCs from the stem cell graft donor, obtained from the stem cell graft. The CDR3 sequence is CASSTRLREQFF. The CDR3 DNA sequence: TGTGCCAGCAGCACCCGCCTGAGGGAGCAGTTCTTC.